This TCR beta chain is from a study of shared clonotypes between healthy human individuals. This clone was picked up one time. Original processing methods: For the immunoSEQ data, sequences were junction-only without quality scores, so filtering differed. Here immunoSEQ multiplex PCR was the method, and the copy in TCRdb shows in-frame clones only, minus some. V, J and clone size are those of that table, while D and trimming were read from the DNA. This sample has 1,400,000 or so clones, with approximately 98.5% found just once. This receptor was obtained from a man aged 30 to 39 in good health. The sample consisted of naive CD4+ T cells sorted from blood. Subset reported: CD45RA+ positively selected.

The CDR3 region has the DNA TGTGCCAGCTCTCAGGTAGCGAGAAGCTCCTACAATGAGCAGTTCTTC. It yields the protein CASSQVARSSYNEQFF. The rearrangement links TRBV18 to TRBJ2-1; weak D call: TRBD2 (5 bases). The CDR3 runs 16 residues. Germline CDR1 KGHSH, CDR2 LQKENI. Trimming pared 6 bases from V and 0 bases from J, leaving 15 bases between. Filled out from reference TRBV18 and TRBJ2-1, the complete variable domain reads NAGVMQNPRHLVRRRGQEARLRCSPMKGHSHVYWYRQLPEEGLKFMVYLQKENIIDESGMPKERFSAEFPKEGPSILRIQQVVRGDSAAYFCASSQVARSSYNEQFFGPGTRLTVL.